This T cell receptor (beta chain) derives from a study of blood T cell repertoires in COVID-19. Study in general: COVID-19 samples collected from the United States, Italy and Spain covered acute and convalescent phases. The analysed material was cDNA or gDNA that came from T cells, B-cell-depleted T cells, or PBMCs.

Authors' analysis steps: Quantification of nucleated cells was approximated via reference gene primer amplification. Only in-frame clones appear in the TCRdb table, and some are missing; sequencing was by immunoSEQ multiplex PCR. For V, J and clone size, that table is used; D and trimming come from the DNA. The data show approximately 350,000 clones, under 95% seen once. The CDR3 covers 14 residues. Germline V gene sequence: CDR1 MNHEY, CDR2 SVGEGT. V dropped 5 bases and J dropped 2 bases, with 10 bases sitting between them. J is TRBJ1-5 and V is TRBV6-2 or TRBV6-3; D unresolved. Sequencing was done on a sample of peripheral blood. The TCR sequence derives from a woman aged 18 to 35 who had recovered from COVID-19. The DNA for the CDR3 is TGTGCCAGCAGTCGCGGGAATCGCAATCAGCCCCAGCATTTT. Translated, it gives CASSRGNRNQPQHF.